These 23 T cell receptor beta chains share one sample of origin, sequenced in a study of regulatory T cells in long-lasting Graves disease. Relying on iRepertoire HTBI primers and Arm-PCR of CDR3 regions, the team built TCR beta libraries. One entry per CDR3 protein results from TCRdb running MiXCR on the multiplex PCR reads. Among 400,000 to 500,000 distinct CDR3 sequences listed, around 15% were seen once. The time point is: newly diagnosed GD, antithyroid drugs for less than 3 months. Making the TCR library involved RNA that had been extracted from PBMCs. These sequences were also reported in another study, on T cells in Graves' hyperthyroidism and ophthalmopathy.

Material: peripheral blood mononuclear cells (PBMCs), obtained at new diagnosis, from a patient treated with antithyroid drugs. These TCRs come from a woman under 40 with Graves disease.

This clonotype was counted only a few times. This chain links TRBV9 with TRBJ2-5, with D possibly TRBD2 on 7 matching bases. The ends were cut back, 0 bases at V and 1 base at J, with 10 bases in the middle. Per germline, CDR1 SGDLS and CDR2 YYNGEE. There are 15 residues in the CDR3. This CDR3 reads CASSVVGGPQETQYF. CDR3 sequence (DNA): TGTGCCAGCAGCGTAGTCGGGGGGCCCCAAGAGACCCAGTACTTC. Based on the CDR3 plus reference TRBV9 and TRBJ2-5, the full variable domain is DSGVTQTPKHLITATGQRVTLRCSPRSGDLSVYWYQQSLDQGLQFLIQYYNGEERAKGNILERFSAQQFPDLHSELNLSSLELGDSALYFCASSVVGGPQETQYFGPGTRLLVL.

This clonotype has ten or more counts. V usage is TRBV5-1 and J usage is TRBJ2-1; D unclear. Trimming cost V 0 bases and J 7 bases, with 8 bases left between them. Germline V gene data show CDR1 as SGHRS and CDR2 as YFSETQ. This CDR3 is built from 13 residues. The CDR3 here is CASSLVAENEQFF. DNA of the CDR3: TGCGCCAGCAGCTTGGTGGCGGAGAATGAGCAGTTCTTC.

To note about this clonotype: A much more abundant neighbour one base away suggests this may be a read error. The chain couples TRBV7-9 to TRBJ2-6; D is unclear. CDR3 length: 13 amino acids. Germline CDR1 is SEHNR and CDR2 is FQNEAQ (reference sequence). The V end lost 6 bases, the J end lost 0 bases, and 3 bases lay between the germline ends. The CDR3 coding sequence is TGTGCCAGCAGGGACTCTGGGGCCAACGTCCTGACTTTC. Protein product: CASRDSGANVLTF. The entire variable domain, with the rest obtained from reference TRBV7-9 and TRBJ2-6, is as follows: DTGVSQNPRHKITKRGQNVTFRCDPISEHNRLYWYRQTLGQGPEFLTYFQNEAQLEKSRLLSDRFSAERPKGSFSTLEIQRTEQGDSAMYLCASRDSGANVLTFGAGSRLTVL.

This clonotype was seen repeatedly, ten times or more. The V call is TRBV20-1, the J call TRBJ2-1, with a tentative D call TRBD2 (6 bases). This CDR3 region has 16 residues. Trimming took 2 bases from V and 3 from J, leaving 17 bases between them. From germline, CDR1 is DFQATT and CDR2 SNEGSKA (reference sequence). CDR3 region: CSARPTGLTIYNEQFF. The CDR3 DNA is TGCAGTGCTAGACCTACGGGACTCACCATCTACAATGAGCAGTTCTTC.

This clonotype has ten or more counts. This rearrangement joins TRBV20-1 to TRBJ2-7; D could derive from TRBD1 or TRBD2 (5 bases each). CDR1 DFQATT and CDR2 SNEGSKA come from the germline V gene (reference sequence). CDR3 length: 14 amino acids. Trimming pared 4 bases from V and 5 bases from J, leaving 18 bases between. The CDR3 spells CSANQGASGNEQYF. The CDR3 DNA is TGCAGTGCTAATCAGGGAGCGTCCGGGAACGAGCAGTACTTC.

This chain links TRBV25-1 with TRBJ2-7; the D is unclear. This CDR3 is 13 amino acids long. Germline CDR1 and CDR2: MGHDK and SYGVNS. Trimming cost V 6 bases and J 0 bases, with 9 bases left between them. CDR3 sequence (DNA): TGTGCCAGCAGCCCGAAGTCCTCCTACGAGCAGTACTTC. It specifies CASSPKSSYEQYF.

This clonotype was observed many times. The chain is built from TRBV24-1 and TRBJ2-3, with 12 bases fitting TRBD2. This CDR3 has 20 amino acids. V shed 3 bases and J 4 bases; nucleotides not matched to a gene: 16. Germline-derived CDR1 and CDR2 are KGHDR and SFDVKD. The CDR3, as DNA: TGTGCCACCAGTGATGCTGCGGGACTAGCGGGCCGGAAGGACCCAGATACGCAGTATTTT. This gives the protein CATSDAAGLAGRKDPDTQYF.

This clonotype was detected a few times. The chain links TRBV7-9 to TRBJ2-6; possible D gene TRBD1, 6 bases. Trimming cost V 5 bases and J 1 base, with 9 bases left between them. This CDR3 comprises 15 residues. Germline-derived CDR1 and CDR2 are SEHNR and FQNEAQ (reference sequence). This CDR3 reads CASSGQGSGANVLTF. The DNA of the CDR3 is TGTGCCAGCAGCGGCCAGGGGTCTGGGGCCAACGTCCTGACTTTC.

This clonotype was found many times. CDR3 sequence (DNA): TGTGCCAGCTCCCCGACGGACTCTGGAAACACCATATATTTT. Translated: CASSPTDSGNTIYF. The chain is built from TRBV18 and TRBJ1-3; D unclear. This CDR3 region has 14 residues. Per germline, CDR1 KGHSH and CDR2 LQKENI. The V end was cut by 6 bases, the J end by 0 bases, with 9 bases between.

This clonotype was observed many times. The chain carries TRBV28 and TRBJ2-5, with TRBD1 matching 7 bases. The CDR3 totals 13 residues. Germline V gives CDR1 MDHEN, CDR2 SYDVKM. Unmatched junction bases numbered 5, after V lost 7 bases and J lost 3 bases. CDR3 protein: CASTSGGEETQYF. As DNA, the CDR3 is TGTGCCAGCACCTCAGGGGGAGAAGAGACCCAGTACTTC.

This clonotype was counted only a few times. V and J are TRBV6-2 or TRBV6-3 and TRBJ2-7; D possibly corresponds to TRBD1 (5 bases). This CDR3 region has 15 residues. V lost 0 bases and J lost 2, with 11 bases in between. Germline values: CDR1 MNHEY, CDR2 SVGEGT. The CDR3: CASSYSRQSAYEQYF. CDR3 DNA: TGTGCCAGCAGTTACTCTCGACAGTCGGCCTACGAGCAGTACTTC.

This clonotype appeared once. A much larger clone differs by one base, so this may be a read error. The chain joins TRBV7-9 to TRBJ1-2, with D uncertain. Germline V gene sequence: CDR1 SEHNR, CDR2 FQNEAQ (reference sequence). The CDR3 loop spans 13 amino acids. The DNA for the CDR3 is TGTGCCAGCAGATTAGTGTCTCGTGGTGGCTACACCTTC. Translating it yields CASRLVSRGGYTF.

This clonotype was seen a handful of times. The CDR3 sequence: CASSLEAAWRETQYF. Written as DNA, the CDR3 is TGTGCCAGCAGCTTGGAGGCGGCGTGGAGGGAGACCCAGTACTTC. The J gene is TRBJ2-5, the V gene TRBV5-4, with D possibly TRBD2 on 5 matching bases. CDR1 and CDR2 from the germline V gene are SGHNT and YYREEE (reference sequence). Trimming cost V 0 bases and J 5 bases, with 14 bases left between them. CDR3 length equals 15 residues.

The CDR3 region is CATSGTSGRAGEQFF. The CDR3 DNA reads as TGTGCCACCAGCGGGACTAGCGGGAGGGCTGGAGAGCAGTTCTTC. The chain employs TRBV15 and TRBJ2-1; 16 bases are shared with TRBD2. The CDR3 has 15 amino acids. With V trimmed by 5 bases and J by 10 bases, 5 bases remained unmatched. The germline gives CDR1 LNHNV, CDR2 YYDKDF (reference sequence).

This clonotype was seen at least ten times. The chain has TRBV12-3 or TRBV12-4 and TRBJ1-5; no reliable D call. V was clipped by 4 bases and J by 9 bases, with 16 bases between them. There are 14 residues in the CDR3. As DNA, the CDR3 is TGTGCCAGCAGTTCAATTGAAATTGCTGGGCCCCAGCATTTT. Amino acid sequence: CASSSIEIAGPQHF.

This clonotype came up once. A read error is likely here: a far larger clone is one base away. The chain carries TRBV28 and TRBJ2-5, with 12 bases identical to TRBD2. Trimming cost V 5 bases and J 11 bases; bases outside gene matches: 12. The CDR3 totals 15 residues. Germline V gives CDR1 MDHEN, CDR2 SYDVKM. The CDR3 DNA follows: TGTGCCAGCAGTCAACTAGCGGGAGGCTTGAGTGAGCAGTACTTC. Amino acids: CASSQLAGGLSEQYF.

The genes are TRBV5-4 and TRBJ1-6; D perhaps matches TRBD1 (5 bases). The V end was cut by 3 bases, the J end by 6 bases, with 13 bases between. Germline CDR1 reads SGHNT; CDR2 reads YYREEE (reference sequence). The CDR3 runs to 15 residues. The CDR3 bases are TGTGCCAGCAGCTGGGGCCTCGGCTCTAATTCACCCCTCCACTTT. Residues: CASSWGLGSNSPLHF.

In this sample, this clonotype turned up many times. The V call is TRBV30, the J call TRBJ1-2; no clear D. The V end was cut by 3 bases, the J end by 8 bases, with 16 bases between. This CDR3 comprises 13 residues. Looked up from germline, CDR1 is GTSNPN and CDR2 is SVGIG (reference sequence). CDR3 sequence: CAWSVQNHSGYTF. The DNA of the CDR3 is TGTGCCTGGAGCGTGCAGAATCATAGCGGCTACACCTTC.

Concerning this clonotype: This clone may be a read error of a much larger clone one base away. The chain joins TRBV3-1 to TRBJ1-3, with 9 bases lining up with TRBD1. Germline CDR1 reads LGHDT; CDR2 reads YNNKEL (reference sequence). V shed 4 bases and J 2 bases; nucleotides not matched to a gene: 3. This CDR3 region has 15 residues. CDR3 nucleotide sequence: TGTGCCAGCAGCCGACGGGACAGGGCTGGAAACACCATATATTTT. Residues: CASSRRDRAGNTIYF.

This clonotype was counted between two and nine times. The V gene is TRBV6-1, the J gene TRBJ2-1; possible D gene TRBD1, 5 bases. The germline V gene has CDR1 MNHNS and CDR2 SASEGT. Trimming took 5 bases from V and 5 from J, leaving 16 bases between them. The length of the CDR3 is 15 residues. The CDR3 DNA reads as TGTGCCAGCAGTCCTATGCAGGGCAGTGACAATGAGCAGTTCTTC. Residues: CASSPMQGSDNEQFF.

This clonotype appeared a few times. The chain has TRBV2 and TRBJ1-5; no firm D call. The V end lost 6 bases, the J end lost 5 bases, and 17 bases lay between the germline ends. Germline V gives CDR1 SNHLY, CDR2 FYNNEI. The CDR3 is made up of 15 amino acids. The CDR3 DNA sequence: TGTGCCAGCAGCCCGGTGGCAGGCGCCGATCAGCCCCAGCATTTT. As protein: CASSPVAGADQPQHF.

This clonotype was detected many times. The CDR3 reads CSARRTGVGYGYTF. As DNA, the CDR3 is TGCAGTGCTAGGCGGACAGGGGTGGGATATGGCTACACCTTC. The V and J genes are TRBV20-1 and TRBJ1-2, with 9 bases identical to TRBD1. Germline CDR1 DFQATT, CDR2 SNEGSKA (reference sequence). This CDR3 region has 14 residues. The trim removed 3 bases at V and 5 bases at J, leaving 7 bases unmatched.

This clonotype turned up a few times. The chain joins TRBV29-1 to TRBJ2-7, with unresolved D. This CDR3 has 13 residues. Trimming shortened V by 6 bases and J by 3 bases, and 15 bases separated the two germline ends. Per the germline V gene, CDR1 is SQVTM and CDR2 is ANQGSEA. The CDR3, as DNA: TGCAGCGTCCTATTCTCGAGCGACTACGAGCAGTACTTC. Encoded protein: CSVLFSSDYEQYF.